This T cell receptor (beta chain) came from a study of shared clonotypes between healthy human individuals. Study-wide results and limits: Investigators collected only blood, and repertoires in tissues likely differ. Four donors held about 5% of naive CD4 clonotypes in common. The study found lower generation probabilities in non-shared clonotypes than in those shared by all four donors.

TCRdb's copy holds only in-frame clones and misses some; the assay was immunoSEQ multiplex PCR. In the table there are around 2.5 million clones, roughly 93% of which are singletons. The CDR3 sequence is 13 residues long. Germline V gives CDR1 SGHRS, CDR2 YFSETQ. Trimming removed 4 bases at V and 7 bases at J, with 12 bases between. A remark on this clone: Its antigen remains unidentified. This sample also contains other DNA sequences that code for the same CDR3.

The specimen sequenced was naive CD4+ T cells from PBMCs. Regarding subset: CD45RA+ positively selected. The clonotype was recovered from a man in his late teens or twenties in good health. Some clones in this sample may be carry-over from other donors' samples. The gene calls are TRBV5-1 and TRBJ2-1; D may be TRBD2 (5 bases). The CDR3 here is CASSPSRGNEQFF. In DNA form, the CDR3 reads TGCGCCAGCAGCCCCAGCCGGGGAAATGAGCAGTTCTTC.